This TCR beta chain comes out of a study of T cells in Graves' hyperthyroidism and ophthalmopathy. General study findings and limits: Before onset, ophthalmopathy was predicted by the model a median around 6.2 months earlier. In blood, most of the thyroid clonotypes expanded above 0.001 were also present.

Amplification yielded TCR beta CDR3 regions, with RNA transcripts as the source. TCR CDR3 regions were first amplified by RT-PCR with HTBI primers. MiXCR was run by TCRdb on the multiplex PCR reads, yielding one entry per CDR3 protein. The sample contains hundreds of thousands of distinct CDR3 sequences, 13% to 15% of which appear only once. This clonotype was recorded at least ten times. No antigen is known for it. Together with thyroid ultrasound, orbital computed tomography, serum thyroxine and TRAb, clinical symptoms were used for diagnoses. Trimming at V came to 1 base and at J to 5 bases, leaving 7 bases not matched to a gene. Germline V CDR1 and CDR2: MDHEN, SYDVKM. The CDR3 runs to 16 residues.

The specimen sequenced was blood. J is TRBJ2-1 and V is TRBV28, with 8 positions matching TRBD2. This sequence was found in a woman aged 45-60 years with Graves' ophthalmopathy. CDR3: CASSLSRLAINNEQFF. CDR3 DNA: TGTGCCAGCAGTTTATCGAGACTAGCGATAAACAATGAGCAGTTCTTC.